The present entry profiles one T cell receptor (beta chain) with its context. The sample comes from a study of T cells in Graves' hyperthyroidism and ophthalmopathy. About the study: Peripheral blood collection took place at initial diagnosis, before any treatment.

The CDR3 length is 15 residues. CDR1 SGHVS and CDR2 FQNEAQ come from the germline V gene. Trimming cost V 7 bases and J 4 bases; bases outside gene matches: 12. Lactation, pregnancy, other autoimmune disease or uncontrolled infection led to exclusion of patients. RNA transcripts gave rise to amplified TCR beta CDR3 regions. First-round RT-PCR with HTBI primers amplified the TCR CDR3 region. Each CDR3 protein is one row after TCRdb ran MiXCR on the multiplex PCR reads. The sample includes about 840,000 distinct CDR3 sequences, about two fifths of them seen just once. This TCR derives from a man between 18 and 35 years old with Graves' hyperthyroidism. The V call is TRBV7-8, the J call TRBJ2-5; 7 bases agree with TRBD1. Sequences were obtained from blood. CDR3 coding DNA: TGTGCCAGCACCGTACTGGACAGGTCGGGAGAGACCCAGTACTTC. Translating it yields CASTVLDRSGETQYF. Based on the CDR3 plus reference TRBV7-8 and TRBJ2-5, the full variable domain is GAGVSQSPRYKVAKRGQDVALRCDPISGHVSLFWYQQALGQGPEFLTYFQNEAQLDKSGLPSDRFFAERPEGSVSTLKIQRTQQEDSAVYLCASTVLDRSGETQYFGPGTRLLVL.